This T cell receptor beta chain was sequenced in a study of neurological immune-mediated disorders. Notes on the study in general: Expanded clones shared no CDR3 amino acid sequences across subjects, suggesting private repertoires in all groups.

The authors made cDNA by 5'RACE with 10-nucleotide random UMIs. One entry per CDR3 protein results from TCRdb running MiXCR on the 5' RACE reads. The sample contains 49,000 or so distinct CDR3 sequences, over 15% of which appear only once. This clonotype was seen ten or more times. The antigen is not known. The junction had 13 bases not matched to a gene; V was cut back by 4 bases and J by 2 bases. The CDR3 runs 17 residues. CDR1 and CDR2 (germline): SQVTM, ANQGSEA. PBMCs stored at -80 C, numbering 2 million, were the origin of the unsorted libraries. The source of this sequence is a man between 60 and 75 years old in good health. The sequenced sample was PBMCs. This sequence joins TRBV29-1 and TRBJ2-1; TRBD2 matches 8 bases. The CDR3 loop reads CSVVDSFSGGAYNEQFF. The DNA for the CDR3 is TGCAGCGTTGTGGATTCGTTTTCGGGAGGGGCCTACAATGAGCAGTTCTTC.